The clone carrying this T cell receptor beta chain was picked up a small number of times. Its specificity is unknown. These data are taken from a study of immune cell composition in non-small cell lung cancer. About the study: Lung adenocarcinoma or squamous carcinoma made up most tumours. Study-level findings and limits: TIL tumour reactivity correlated with maximal tumour-associated clone frequency in adenocarcinoma. Lung adenocarcinomas had lower top 10 clone scores and clonality than squamous tumours.

Germline lookup yields CDR1 SEHNR and CDR2 FQNEAQ (reference sequence). The CDR3 consists of 12 residues. Trimming shortened V by 5 bases and J by 5 bases, and 7 bases separated the two germline ends. TCRdb's copy holds only in-frame clones and misses some; the assay was immunoSEQ multiplex PCR. The sample includes about 8,300 clones, 76% seen only once; the top ten take about 9.7%. Sequencing was carried out using lung tumor tissue. The receptor was isolated from a human donor with non-small cell lung cancer. The chain employs TRBV7-9 and TRBJ1-5; no clear D gene. Here the CDR3 DNA reads TGTGCCAGCAGCCCCGGGGATCAGCCCCAGCATTTT. Translation: CASSPGDQPQHF.